This is a list of T cell receptor beta chains from one sample in a study of CD8+ T cells in alopecia areata. Some clones are missing from TCRdb's copy, which holds only in-frame ones; the method was immunoSEQ multiplex PCR. Among more than 150,000 clones, around 55% were seen once, and the ten largest hold around 19%. The sample was CD8+ T cells sorted from blood, taken at week 0. The receptors originated from a human donor with alopecia areata. Each CDR3 is given with its conserved first and last residue. Each record gives: J gene, V gene, D gene, clone size, CDR3 protein, CDR3 DNA. A D gene is named only where the DNA matches it firmly. Size is omitted from some rows. Given values are once, few, many or a class for expanded clones.

>TRBJ1-2|TRBV9|.|.
CASSVGRMANYGYTF
TGTGCCAGCAGCGTGGGACGGATGGCTAACTATGGCTACACCTTC
>TRBJ2-5|TRBV10-2|.|.
CASSWSAQEETQYF
TGCGCCAGCAGTTGGTCCGCGCAAGAAGAGACCCAGTACTTC
>TRBJ1-5|TRBV15|TRBD1|.
CATSATTGISNQPQHF
TGTGCCACCAGCGCAACGACAGGGATTAGCAATCAGCCCCAGCATTTT
>TRBJ1-2|TRBV29-1|TRBD1|.
CSVGLTGNANYGYTF
TGCAGCGTTGGCCTGACAGGGAATGCTAACTATGGCTACACCTTC
>TRBJ1-5|TRBV30|.|.
CAWSAGYDQPQHF
TGTGCCTGGAGTGCAGGGTACGATCAGCCCCAGCATTTT
>TRBJ1-1|TRBV5-6|.|few
CASSLEDQWTYEAFF
TGTGCCAGCAGCTTGGAGGACCAGTGGACGTATGAAGCTTTCTTT
>TRBJ2-7|TRBV30|.|.
CAWSVGQGNEQYF
TGTGCCTGGAGTGTCGGTCAGGGGAACGAGCAGTACTTC
>TRBJ2-3|TRBV5-6|.|few
CASSFGSTDTQYF
TGTGCCAGCAGCTTCGGAAGCACAGATACGCAGTATTTT
>TRBJ2-5|TRBV13|TRBD2|.
CASSLGQRGYQETQYF
TGTGCCAGCAGCTTAGGCCAGCGGGGGTACCAAGAGACCCAGTACTTC
>TRBJ1-2|TRBV30|TRBD1|.
CAWNTGGYGYTF
TGTGCCTGGAATACAGGGGGCTATGGCTACACCTTC
>TRBJ1-2|TRBV29-1|TRBD1|once
CSVGQGSGDYGYTF
TGCAGCGTAGGACAGGGAAGCGGTGACTATGGCTACACCTTC
>TRBJ2-7|TRBV13|.|.
CASSLSGGTYEQYF
TGTGCCAGCAGCTTATCGGGTGGGACCTACGAGCAGTACTTC
>TRBJ2-7|TRBV30|TRBD1|.
CAWSVGQDWDYEQYF
TGTGCCTGGAGCGTGGGACAGGACTGGGATTACGAGCAGTACTTC
>TRBJ2-7|TRBV7-2|.|few
CASSPRVRSEQYF
TGTGCCAGCAGCCCCCGGGTACGGTCCGAGCAGTACTTC
>TRBJ1-1|TRBV2|.|.
CANEGQSGTEAFF
TGTGCCAACGAGGGGCAGTCTGGCACTGAAGCTTTCTTT
>TRBJ1-2|TRBV13|TRBD1|.
CASSRGQGAPGYTF
TGTGCCAGCAGCCGTGGACAGGGGGCGCCTGGCTACACCTTC
>TRBJ1-5|TRBV6-5|.|.
CASSFEGSQPQHF
TGTGCCAGCAGTTTCGAGGGATCTCAGCCCCAGCATTTT
>TRBJ1-6|TRBV4-1|.|.
CASSHRNLNSPLHF
TGCGCCAGCAGCCACCGGAACCTCAATTCACCCCTCCACTTT
>TRBJ1-2|TRBV23-1|TRBD1|.
CASTRDRVFSAYGYTF
TGCGCCAGCACCCGGGACAGGGTATTTTCAGCCTATGGCTACACCTTC
>TRBJ2-3|TRBV7-2|TRBD2|few
CASSLDPRAGGSTDTQYF
TGTGCCAGCAGCTTAGACCCACGAGCGGGGGGTAGCACAGATACGCAGTATTTT
>TRBJ2-1|TRBV9|.|.
CASSVDSLPTEQFF
TGTGCCAGCAGCGTAGATTCACTACCGACGGAGCAGTTCTTC
>TRBJ2-7|TRBV13|.|.
CASSPGRTTREQYF
TGTGCCAGCAGCCCGGGACGGACGACAAGGGAGCAGTACTTC
>TRBJ2-3|TRBV11-2|.|few
CASSFRDTQYF
TGTGCCAGCAGCTTTCGAGATACGCAGTATTTT
>TRBJ2-6|TRBV29-1|.|few
CSVTGANVLTF
TGCAGCGTGACTGGGGCCAACGTCCTGACTTTC
>TRBJ2-3|TRBV15|TRBD2|.
CATSYERGPTDTQYF
TGTGCCACCAGCTATGAGCGGGGGCCGACAGATACGCAGTATTTT
>TRBJ2-1|TRBV7-8|.|.
CASSSSFGVSNEQFF
TGTGCCAGCAGCTCCTCCTTCGGGGTCAGTAATGAGCAGTTCTTC
>TRBJ2-7|TRBV6-5|TRBD1|once
CASSYSTGAVRYEQYF
TGTGCCAGCAGTTACTCGACAGGGGCGGTCCGGTACGAGCAGTACTTC
>TRBJ2-1|TRBV5-5|TRBD1|few
CASSLDRGSYNEQFF
TGTGCCAGCAGCTTGGACAGGGGTTCCTACAATGAGCAGTTCTTC
>TRBJ1-1|TRBV29-1|.|.
CSVERGAEAFF
TGCAGCGTTGAACGAGGCGCTGAAGCTTTCTTT
>TRBJ2-2|TRBV4-3|.|.
CASSQDRGTGELFF
TGCGCCAGCAGCCAAGATCGGGGGACCGGGGAGCTGTTTTTT
>TRBJ2-5|TRBV7-3|.|.
CASSLWAGEQETQYF
TGTGCCAGCAGCTTATGGGCAGGCGAACAAGAGACCCAGTACTTC
>TRBJ1-2|TRBV7-9|.|.
CASSLAGSDGYTF
TGTGCCAGCAGCTTAGCAGGGAGTGATGGCTACACCTTC
>TRBJ2-3|TRBV11-2|TRBD2|few
CASSLAREGSYF
TGTGCCAGCAGCTTAGCCCGGGAGGGGTCGTATTTT
>TRBJ1-1|TRBV29-1|.|few
CSVGRGPEAFF
TGCAGCGTTGGTCGGGGGCCGGAAGCTTTCTTT
>TRBJ2-7|TRBV12-5|TRBD1|few
CASGPGTGNHEQYF
TGTGCTAGTGGTCCTGGGACAGGGAACCACGAGCAGTACTTC
>TRBJ2-7|TRBV20-1|.|.
CSARDVKAQYF
TGCAGTGCTAGAGATGTAAAAGCGCAGTACTTC
>TRBJ1-2|TRBV30|.|.
CAWSGTNGYTF
TGTGCCTGGAGTGGGACTAATGGCTACACCTTC
>TRBJ1-4|TRBV29-1|TRBD1|.
CSVELDRATFF
TGCAGCGTTGAACTAGACAGGGCCACGTTTTTT
>TRBJ1-1|TRBV11-2|.|.
CASSIGQFTEAFF
TGTGCCAGCAGCATAGGACAGTTCACTGAAGCTTTCTTT
>TRBJ2-7|TRBV9|.|.
CASSVGKVPYEQYF
TGTGCCAGCAGCGTAGGAAAGGTACCCTACGAGCAGTACTTC
>TRBJ2-5|TRBV28|TRBD1|.
CASSLLGTGEETQYF
TGTGCCAGCAGTTTACTAGGGACAGGGGAAGAGACCCAGTACTTC
>TRBJ2-5|TRBV27|.|few
CASSQGPSQETQYF
TGTGCCAGCAGTCAAGGACCGAGCCAAGAGACCCAGTACTTC
>TRBJ2-1|TRBV4-3|.|few
CASSQDSGAYNEQFF
TGCGCCAGCAGCCAAGATTCGGGGGCCTACAATGAGCAGTTCTTC
>TRBJ1-5|TRBV4-1|.|.
CASSQEGPYQPQHF
TGCGCCAGCAGCCAAGAGGGACCTTACCAGCCCCAGCATTTT
>TRBJ2-1|TRBV6-5|.|.
CASSPGTEQFF
TGTGCCAGCAGTCCAGGGACTGAGCAGTTCTTC
>TRBJ2-7|TRBV5-6|.|.
CASSFITGINEQYF
TGTGCCAGCAGCTTTATCACAGGGATCAACGAGCAGTACTTC
>TRBJ1-6|TRBV19|TRBD1|few
CASRPPGQGSPLHF
TGTGCCAGTAGACCTCCGGGACAGGGTTCACCCCTCCACTTT
>TRBJ2-2|TRBV29-1|.|.
CSVARGRTGELFF
TGCAGCGTTGCGAGGGGGAGGACCGGGGAGCTGTTTTTT
>TRBJ1-1|TRBV30|.|.
CAWSVDWGGTEAFF
TGTGCCTGGAGTGTAGACTGGGGAGGGACTGAAGCTTTCTTT
>TRBJ1-2|TRBV30|.|.
CAWSRLGGHPVYTF
TGTGCCTGGAGTAGGCTGGGTGGACACCCAGTCTACACCTTC
>TRBJ2-1|TRBV11-2|.|.
CASSPGTGANEQFF
TGTGCCAGCAGCCCTGGGACTGGGGCTAATGAGCAGTTCTTC
>TRBJ2-7|TRBV27|.|.
CASSRRLMDEQYF
TGTGCCAGCAGTAGGCGACTCATGGACGAGCAGTACTTC
>TRBJ2-2|TRBV13|.|few
CASSSDTGELFF
TGTGCCAGCAGCTCGGACACCGGGGAGCTGTTTTTT
>TRBJ1-1|TRBV10-3|.|few
CAIRIEGQMNTEAFF
TGTGCCATCAGAATAGAAGGACAGATGAACACTGAAGCTTTCTTT
>TRBJ1-2|TRBV5-6|.|.
CASSLGRGGPYGYTF
TGTGCCAGCAGCTTAGGCCGGGGGGGCCCCTATGGCTACACCTTC